This TCR beta chain was recovered during a study of T cell repertoires in aging, cancer and after chemotherapy. Study-level information: Pre- and post-chemotherapy samples were paired from glioblastoma patients treated with temozolomide-based therapy.

This clonotype is labeled medium-sized (0.01 to 0.1%). No antigen is known for it. TCR beta rearrangements were amplified from peripheral blood genomic DNA. The CDR3 has 18 amino acids. The germline V gene has CDR1 LNHDA and CDR2 SQIVND (reference sequence). V shed 4 bases and J 6 bases; nucleotides not matched to a gene: 14. Study-wide findings and caveats: Median generation probability rose over the chemotherapy interval in each cancer cohort, suggesting rebound thymic output. Untreated cancer patients had significantly lower blood TCR diversity than age-matched healthy donors. In healthy donors, age-related TCR diversity loss mainly reflected lost richness.

TRB rearrangements spanning V, D and J were amplified using mixed TRB-A/B primers. TCRdb re-analysed the multiplex PCR reads in MiXCR, keeping a single row per CDR3 protein. Found here are roughly 1,400 distinct CDR3 sequences, about a fifth of them singletons; the top ten hold about two fifths. The V call is TRBV19, the J call TRBJ2-3; 12 bases fit TRBD2. Material: blood. The origin of this receptor is a human donor with a solid tumor. The CDR3 bases are TGTGCCAGTAGTAGCCCGCCTAGCGGGGGGGCCGATGGGGATACGCAGTATTTT. As protein: CASSSPPSGGADGDTQYF.